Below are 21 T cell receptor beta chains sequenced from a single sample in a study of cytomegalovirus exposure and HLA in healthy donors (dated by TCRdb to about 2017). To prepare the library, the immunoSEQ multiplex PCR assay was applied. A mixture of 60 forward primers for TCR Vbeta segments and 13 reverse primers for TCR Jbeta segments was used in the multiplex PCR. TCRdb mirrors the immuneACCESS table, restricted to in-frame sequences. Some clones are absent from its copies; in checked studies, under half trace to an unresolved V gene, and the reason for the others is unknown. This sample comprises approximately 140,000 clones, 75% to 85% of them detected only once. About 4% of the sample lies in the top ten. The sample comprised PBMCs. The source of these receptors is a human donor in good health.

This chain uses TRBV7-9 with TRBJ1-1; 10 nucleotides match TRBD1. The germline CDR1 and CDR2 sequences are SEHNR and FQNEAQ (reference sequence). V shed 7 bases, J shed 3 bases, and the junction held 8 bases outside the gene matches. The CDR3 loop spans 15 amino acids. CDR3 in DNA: TGTGCCAGCACCCCACCCGGGACAGGGGACACTGAAGCTTTCTTT. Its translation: CASTPPGTGDTEAFF.

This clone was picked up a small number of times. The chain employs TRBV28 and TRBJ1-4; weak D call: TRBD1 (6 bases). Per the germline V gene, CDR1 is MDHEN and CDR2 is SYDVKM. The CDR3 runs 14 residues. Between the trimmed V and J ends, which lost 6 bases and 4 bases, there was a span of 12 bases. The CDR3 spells CASRTQGYNEKLFF. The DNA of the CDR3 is TGTGCCAGCAGGACACAGGGCTATAATGAAAAACTGTTTTTT.

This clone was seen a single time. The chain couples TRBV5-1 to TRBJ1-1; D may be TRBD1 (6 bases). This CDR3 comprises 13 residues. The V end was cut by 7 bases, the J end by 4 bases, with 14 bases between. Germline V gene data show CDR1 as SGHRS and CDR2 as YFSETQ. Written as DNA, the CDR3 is TGCGCCAGCGGGAGGGACATTTCCACTGAAGCTTTCTTT. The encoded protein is CASGRDISTEAFF.

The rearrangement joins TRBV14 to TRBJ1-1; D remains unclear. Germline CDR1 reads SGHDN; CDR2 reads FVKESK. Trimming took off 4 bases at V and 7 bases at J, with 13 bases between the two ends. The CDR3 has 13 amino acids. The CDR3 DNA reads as TGTGCCAGCAGCCTATGGACGGAGGATGAAGCTTTCTTT. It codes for CASSLWTEDEAFF.

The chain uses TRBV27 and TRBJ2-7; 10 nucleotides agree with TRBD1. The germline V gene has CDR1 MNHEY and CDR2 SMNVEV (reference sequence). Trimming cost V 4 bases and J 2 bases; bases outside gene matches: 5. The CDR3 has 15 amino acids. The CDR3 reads CASSSRDRGTYEQYF. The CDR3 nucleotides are TGTGCCAGCAGTTCCCGGGACAGGGGAACCTACGAGCAGTACTTC.

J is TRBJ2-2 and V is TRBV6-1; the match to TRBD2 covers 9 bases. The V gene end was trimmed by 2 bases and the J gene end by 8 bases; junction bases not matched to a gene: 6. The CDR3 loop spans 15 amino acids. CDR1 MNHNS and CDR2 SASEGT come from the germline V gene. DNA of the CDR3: TGTGCCAGCAGTGAAAGGCGGGGGGGCTGGGGGGAGCTGTTTTTT. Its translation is CASSERRGGWGELFF.

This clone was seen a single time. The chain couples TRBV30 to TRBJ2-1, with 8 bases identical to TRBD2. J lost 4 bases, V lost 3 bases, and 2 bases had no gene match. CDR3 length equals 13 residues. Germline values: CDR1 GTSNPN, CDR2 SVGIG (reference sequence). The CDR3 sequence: CAWSGTSYNEQFF. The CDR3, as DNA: TGTGCCTGGAGCGGGACTAGTTACAATGAGCAGTTCTTC.

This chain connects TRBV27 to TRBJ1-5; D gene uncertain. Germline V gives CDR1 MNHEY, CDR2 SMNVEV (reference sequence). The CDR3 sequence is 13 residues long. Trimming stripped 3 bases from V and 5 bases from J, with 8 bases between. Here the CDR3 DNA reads TGTGCCAGCAGTTTGAGGGTGGATCAGCCCCAGCATTTT. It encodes CASSLRVDQPQHF.

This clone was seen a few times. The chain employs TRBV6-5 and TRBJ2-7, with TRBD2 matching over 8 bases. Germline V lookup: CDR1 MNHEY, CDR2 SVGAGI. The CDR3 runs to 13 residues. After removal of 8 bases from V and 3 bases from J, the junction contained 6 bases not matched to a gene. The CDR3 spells CASQRGNIYEQYF. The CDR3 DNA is TGTGCCAGCCAGCGGGGGAATATCTACGAGCAGTACTTC.

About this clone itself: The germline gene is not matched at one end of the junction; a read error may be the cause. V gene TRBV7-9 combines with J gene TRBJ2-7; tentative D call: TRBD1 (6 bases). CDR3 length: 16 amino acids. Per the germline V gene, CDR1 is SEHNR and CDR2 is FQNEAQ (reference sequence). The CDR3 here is CSSSLLSRGGSYEQYF. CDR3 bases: TGTTCCAGCAGCTTATTAAGTCGAGGGGGCTCCTACGAGCAGTACTTC.

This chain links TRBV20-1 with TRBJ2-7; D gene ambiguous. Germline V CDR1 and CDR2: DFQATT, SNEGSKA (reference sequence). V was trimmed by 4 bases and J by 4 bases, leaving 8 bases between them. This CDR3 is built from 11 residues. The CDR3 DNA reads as TGCAGTGCTACCTCCGGGTACGAGCAGTACTTC. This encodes CSATSGYEQYF.

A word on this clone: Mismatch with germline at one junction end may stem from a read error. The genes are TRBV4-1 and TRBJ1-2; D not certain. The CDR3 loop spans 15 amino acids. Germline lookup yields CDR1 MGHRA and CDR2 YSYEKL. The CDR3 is CASSPNTAHNYGYPF. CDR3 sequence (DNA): TGCGCCAGCAGCCCAAACACGGCCCATAACTATGGCTACCCCTTC.

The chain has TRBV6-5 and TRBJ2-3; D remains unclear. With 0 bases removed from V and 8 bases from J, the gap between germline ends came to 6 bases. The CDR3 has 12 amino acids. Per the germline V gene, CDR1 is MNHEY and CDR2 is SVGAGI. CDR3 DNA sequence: TGTGCCAGCAGTTACTCTAGTGGTACGCAGTATTTT. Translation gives CASSYSSGTQYF.

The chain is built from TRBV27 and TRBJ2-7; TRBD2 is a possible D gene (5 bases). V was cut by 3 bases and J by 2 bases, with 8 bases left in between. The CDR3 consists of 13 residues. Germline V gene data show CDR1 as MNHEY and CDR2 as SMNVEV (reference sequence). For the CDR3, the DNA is TGTGCCAGCAGTTTTGGGGAGACCTACGAGCAGTACTTC. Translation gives CASSFGETYEQYF.

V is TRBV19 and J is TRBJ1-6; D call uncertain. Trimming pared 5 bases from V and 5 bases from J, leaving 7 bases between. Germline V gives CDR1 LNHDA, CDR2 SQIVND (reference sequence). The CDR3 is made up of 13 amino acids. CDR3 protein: CASSATNNSPLHF. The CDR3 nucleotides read TGTGCCAGTAGTGCCACTAATAATTCACCCCTCCACTTT. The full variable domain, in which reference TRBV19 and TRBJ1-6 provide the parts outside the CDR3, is DGGITQSPKYLFRKEGQNVTLSCEQNLNHDAMYWYRQDPGQGLRLIYYSQIVNDFQKGDIAEGYSVSREKKESFPLTVTSAQKNPTAFYLCASSATNNSPLHFGNGTRLTVT.

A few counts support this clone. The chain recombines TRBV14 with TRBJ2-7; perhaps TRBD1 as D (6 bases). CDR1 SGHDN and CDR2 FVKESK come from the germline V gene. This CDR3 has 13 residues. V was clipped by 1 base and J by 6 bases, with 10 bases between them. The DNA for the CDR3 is TGTGCCAGCAGCCAAGTGGGGGCCCGCGAGCAGTACTTC. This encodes CASSQVGAREQYF.

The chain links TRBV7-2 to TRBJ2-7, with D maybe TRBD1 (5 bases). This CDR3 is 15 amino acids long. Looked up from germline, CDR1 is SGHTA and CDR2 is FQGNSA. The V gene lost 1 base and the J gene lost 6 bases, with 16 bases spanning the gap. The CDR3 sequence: CASSLVRAGWGEQYF. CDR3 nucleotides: TGTGCCAGCAGCTTAGTTCGTGCAGGGTGGGGCGAGCAGTACTTC.

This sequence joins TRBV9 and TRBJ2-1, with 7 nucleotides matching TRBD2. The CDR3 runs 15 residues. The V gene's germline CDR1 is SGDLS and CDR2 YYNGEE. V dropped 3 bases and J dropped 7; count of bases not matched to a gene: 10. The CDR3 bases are TGTGCCAGCAGCGAAGGACTAGTCGCGGGGAATGAGCAGTTCTTC. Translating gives CASSEGLVAGNEQFF.

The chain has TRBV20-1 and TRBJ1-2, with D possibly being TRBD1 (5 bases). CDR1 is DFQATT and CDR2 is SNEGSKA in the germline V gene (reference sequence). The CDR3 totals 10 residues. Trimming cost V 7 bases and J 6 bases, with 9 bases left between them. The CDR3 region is CSVGADGYTF. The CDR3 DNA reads TGCAGTGTAGGGGCGGATGGCTACACCTTC.

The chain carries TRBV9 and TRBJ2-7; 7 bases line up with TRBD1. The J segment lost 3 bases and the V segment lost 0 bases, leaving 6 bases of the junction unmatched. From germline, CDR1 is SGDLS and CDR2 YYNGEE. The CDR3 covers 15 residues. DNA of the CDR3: TGTGCCAGCAGCGTAGCTGGGGACAGCTACTACGAGCAGTACTTC. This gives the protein CASSVAGDSYYEQYF.

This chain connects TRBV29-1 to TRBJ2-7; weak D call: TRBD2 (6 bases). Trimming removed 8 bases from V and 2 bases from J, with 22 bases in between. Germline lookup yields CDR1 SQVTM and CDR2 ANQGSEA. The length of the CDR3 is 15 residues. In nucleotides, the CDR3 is TGCAGCCTCACTGCGGGACGCGAGATCACCTACGAGCAGTACTTC. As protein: CSLTAGREITYEQYF.